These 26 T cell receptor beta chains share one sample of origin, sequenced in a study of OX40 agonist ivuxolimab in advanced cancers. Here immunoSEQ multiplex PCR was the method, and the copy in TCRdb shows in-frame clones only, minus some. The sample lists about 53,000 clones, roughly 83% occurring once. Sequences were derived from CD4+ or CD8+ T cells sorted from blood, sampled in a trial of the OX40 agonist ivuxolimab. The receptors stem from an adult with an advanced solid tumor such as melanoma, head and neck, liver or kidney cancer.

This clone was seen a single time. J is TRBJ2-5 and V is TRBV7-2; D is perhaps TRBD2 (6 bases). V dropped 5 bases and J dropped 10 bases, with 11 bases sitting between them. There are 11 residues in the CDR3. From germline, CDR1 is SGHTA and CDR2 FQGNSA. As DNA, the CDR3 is TGTGCCAGCAGCCTAGGAGGGGACCAGTACTTC. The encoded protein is CASSLGGDQYF. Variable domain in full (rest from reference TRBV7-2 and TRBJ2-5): GAGVSQSPSNKVTEKGKDVELRCDPISGHTALYWYRQSLGQGLEFLIYFQGNSAPDKSGLPSDRFSAERTGGSVSTLTIQRTQQEDSAVYLCASSLGGDQYFGPGTRLLVL.

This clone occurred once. The CDR3 bases are TGTGCCAGTAGACCGGACAGGGGGCCTTACAATGAGCAGTTCTTC. This translates into CASRPDRGPYNEQFF. The chain carries TRBV19 and TRBJ2-1, with 11 nucleotides matching TRBD1. J was trimmed by 4 bases and V by 6 bases; bases with no gene match: 5. CDR3 length: 15 amino acids. Germline-derived CDR1 and CDR2 are LNHDA and SQIVND (reference sequence).

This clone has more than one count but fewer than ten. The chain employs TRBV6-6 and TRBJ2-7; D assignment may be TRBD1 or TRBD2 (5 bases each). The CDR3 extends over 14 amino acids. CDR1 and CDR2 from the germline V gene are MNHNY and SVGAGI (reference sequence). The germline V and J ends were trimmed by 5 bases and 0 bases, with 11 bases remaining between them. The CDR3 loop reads CASSPGAYSYEQYF. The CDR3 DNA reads TGTGCCAGCAGTCCCGGGGCTTACTCCTACGAGCAGTACTTC.

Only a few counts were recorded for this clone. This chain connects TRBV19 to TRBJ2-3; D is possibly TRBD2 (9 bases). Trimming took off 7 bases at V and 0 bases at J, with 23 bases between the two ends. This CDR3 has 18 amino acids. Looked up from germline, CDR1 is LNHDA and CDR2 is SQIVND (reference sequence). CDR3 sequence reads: CASTGGLAGTPSTDTQYF. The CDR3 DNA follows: TGTGCCAGTACAGGGGGCCTAGCGGGGACGCCTAGCACAGATACGCAGTATTTT.

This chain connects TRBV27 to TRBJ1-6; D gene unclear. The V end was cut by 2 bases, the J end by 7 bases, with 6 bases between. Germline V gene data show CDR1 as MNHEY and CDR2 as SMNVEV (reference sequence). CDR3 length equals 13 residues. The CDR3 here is CASSLHGNSPLHF. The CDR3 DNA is TGTGCCAGCAGTTTACACGGAAATTCACCCCTCCACTTT.

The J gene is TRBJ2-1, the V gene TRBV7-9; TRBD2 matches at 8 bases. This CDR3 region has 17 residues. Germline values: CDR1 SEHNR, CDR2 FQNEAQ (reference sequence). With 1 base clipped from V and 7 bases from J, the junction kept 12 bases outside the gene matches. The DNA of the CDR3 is TGTGCCAGCAGCTTAGTAAGGACTAGCCGGTTGGGGAATGAGCAGTTCTTC. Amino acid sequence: CASSLVRTSRLGNEQFF.

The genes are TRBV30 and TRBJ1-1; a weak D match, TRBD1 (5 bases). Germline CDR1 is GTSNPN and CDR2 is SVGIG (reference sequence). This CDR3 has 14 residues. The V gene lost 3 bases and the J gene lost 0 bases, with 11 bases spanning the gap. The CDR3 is CAWRARTLNTEAFF. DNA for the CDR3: TGTGCCTGGAGGGCCCGGACACTGAACACTGAAGCTTTCTTT.

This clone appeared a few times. CDR3 DNA: TGTGCCAGCAGGGGGACAGATGAAAAACTGTTTTTT. It translates to CASRGTDEKLFF. The chain carries TRBV6-1 and TRBJ1-4; 7 bases are a match to TRBD1. CDR3 length equals 12 residues. Per germline, CDR1 MNHNS and CDR2 SASEGT. The trim removed 6 bases at V and 6 bases at J, leaving 1 base unmatched.

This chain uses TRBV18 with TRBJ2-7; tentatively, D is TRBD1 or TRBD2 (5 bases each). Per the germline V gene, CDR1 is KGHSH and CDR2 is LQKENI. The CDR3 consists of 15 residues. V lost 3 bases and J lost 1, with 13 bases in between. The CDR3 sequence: CASSPGAVASYEQYF. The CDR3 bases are TGTGCCAGCTCACCTGGGGCAGTAGCGTCCTACGAGCAGTACTTC.

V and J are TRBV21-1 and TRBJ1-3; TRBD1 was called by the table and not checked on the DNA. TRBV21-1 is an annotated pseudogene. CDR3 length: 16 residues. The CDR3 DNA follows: TGTGCCAGCAGCAAAGAGGACAGGGCAGGCGGAAACACCATATATTTT. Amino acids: CASSKEDRAGGNTIYF.

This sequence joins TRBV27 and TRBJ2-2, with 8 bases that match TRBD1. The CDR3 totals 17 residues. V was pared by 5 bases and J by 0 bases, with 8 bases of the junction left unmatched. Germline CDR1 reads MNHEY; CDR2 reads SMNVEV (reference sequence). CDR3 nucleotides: TGTGCCAGCAGTCCCGGGACAGGTCGACCGAACACCGGGGAGCTGTTTTTT. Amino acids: CASSPGTGRPNTGELFF.

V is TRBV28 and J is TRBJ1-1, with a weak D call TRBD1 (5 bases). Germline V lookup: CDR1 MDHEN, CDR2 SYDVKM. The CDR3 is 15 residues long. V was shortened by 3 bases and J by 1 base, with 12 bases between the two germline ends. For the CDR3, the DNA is TGTGCCAGCAGTTTTTCCGGACACCAGAACACTGAAGCTTTCTTT. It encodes CASSFSGHQNTEAFF.

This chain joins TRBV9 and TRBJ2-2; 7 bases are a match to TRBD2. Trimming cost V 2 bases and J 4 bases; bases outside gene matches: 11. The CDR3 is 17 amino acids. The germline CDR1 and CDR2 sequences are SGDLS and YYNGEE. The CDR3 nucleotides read TGTGCCAGCAGCGTTACCCTAGCGGTGGCGGGCACCGGGGAGCTGTTTTTT. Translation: CASSVTLAVAGTGELFF.

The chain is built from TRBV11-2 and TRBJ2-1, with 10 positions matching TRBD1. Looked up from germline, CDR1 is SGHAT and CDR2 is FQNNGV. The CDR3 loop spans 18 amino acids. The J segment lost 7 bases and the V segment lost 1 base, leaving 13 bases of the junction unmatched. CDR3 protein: CASSLVGGDRGFLNEQFF. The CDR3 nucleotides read TGTGCCAGCAGCTTAGTGGGAGGGGACAGGGGCTTTCTTAATGAGCAGTTCTTC.

CDR3 in DNA: TGTGCCAGCAGCTTAGCACTAGCCAGCAAGACCCAGTACTTC. Encoded protein: CASSLALASKTQYF. The J gene is TRBJ2-5, the V gene TRBV7-2, with a weak D call TRBD2 (6 bases). Trimming stripped 0 bases from V and 6 bases from J, with 11 bases between. The CDR3 has 14 amino acids. Germline V gene data show CDR1 as SGHTA and CDR2 as FQGNSA.

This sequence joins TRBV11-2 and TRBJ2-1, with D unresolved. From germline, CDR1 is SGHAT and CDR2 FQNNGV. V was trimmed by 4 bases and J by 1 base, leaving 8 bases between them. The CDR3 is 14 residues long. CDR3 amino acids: CASSSKRSYNEQFF. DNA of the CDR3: TGTGCCAGCAGCTCAAAACGGTCCTACAATGAGCAGTTCTTC.

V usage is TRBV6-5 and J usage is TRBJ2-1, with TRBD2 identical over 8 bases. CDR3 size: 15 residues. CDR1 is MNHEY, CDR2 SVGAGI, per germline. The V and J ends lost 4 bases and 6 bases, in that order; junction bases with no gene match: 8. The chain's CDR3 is CASSSLAGGANEQFF. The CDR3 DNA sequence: TGTGCCAGCAGTTCCCTAGCGGGTGGCGCCAATGAGCAGTTCTTC.

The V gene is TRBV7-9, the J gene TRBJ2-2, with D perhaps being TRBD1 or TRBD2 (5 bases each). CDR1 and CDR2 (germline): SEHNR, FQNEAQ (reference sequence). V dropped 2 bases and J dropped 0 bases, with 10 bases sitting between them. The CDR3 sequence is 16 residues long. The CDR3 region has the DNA TGTGCCAGCAGCTTATCGAGGGGCGCGAACACCGGGGAGCTGTTTTTT. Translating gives CASSLSRGANTGELFF.

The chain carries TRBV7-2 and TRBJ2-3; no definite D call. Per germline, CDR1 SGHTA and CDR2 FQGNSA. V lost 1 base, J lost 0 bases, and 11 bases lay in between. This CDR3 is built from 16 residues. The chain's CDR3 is CASSLVGTSSTDTQYF. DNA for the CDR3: TGTGCCAGCAGCTTAGTAGGAACATCTAGCACAGATACGCAGTATTTT.

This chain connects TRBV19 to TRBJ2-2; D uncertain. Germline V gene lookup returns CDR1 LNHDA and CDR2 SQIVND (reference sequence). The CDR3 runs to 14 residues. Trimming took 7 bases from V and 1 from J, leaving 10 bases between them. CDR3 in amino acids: CASTDTLNTGELFF. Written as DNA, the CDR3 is TGTGCCAGTACCGATACACTGAACACCGGGGAGCTGTTTTTT.

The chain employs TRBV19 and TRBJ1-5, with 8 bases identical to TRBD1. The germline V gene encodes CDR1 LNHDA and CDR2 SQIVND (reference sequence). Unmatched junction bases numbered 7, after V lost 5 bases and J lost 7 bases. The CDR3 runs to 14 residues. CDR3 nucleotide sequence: TGTGCCAGTAGTTTTCGACAGGGGAGACAGCCCCAGCATTTT. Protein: CASSFRQGRQPQHF.

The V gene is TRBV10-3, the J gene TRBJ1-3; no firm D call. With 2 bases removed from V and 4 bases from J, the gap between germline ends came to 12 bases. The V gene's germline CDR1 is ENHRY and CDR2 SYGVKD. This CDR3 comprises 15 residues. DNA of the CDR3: TGTGCCATCAGTGAGGGGAGGGTAGGAGGAAACACCATATATTTT. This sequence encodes CAISEGRVGGNTIYF.

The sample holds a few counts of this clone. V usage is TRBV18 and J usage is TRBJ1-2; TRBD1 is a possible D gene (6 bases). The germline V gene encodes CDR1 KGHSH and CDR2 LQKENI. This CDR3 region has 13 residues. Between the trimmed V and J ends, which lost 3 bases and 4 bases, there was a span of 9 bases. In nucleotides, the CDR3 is TGTGCCAGCTCACCCGGGGGCGCCTATGGCTACACCTTC. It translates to CASSPGGAYGYTF. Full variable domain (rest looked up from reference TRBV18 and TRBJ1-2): NAGVMQNPRHLVRRRGQEARLRCSPMKGHSHVYWYRQLPEEGLKFMVYLQKENIIDESGMPKERFSAEFPKEGPSILRIQQVVRGDSAAYFCASSPGGAYGYTFGSGTRLTVV.

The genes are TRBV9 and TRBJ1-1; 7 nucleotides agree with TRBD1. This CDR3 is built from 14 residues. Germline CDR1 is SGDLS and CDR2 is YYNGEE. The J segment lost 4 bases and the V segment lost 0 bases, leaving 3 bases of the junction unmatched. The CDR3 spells CASSVVTGLTEAFF. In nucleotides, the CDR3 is TGTGCCAGCAGCGTAGTGACAGGGCTCACTGAAGCTTTCTTT. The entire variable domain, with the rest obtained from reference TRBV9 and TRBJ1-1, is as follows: DSGVTQTPKHLITATGQRVTLRCSPRSGDLSVYWYQQSLDQGLQFLIQYYNGEERAKGNILERFSAQQFPDLHSELNLSSLELGDSALYFCASSVVTGLTEAFFGQGTRLTVV.

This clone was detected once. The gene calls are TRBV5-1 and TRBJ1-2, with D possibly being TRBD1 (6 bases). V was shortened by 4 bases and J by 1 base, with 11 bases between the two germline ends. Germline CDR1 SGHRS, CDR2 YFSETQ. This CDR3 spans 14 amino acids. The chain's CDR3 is CASSREGVNYGYTF. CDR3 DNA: TGCGCCAGCAGCCGAGAGGGGGTTAACTATGGCTACACCTTC.

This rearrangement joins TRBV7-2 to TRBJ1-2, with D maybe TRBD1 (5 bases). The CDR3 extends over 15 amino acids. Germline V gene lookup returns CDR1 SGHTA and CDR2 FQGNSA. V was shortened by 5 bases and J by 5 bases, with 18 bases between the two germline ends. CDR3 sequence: CASSEATGGRYGYTF. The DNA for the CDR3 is TGTGCCAGCAGCGAGGCGACCGGGGGGAGGTATGGCTACACCTTC.